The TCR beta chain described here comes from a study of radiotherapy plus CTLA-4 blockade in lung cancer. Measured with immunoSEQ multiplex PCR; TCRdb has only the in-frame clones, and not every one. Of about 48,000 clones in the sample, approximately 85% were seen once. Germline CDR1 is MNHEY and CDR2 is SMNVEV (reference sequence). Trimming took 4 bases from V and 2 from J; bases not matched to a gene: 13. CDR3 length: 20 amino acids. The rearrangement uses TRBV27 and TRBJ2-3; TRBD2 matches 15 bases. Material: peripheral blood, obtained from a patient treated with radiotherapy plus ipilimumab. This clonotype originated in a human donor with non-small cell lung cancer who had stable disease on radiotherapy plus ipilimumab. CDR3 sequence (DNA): TGTGCCAGCAGTTCGGGACTAGCGGGAGGAGGCAGCATTCTCACAGATACGCAGTATTTT. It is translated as CASSSGLAGGGSILTDTQYF.